Listed below are T cell receptor beta chains from one sample, sequenced in a study of cytomegalovirus exposure and HLA in healthy donors. This table comes from immunoSEQ multiplex PCR, and its TCRdb copy is limited to in-frame clones, with some not included. The sample consists of some 150,000 clones, almost 80% of them appearing once. The specimen sequenced was PBMCs. These receptors were collected from a woman between 50 and 59 years old in good health and CMV-seronegative. CDR3s include the opening cysteine and the closing phenylalanine or tryptophan. Each record gives: J gene, D gene, V gene, clone size, CDR3 DNA, CDR3 protein. D genes are given only for firm matches. Clone size is given for some rows only: seen once, a few or many times, or a class if the clone is expanded.

TRBJ1-2 | TRBD1 | TRBV28 | NA | TGTGCCACAGTCCTGGGCAGGGGGTATGGCTACACCTTC | CATVLGRGYGYTF
TRBJ1-1 | NA | TRBV9 | NA | TGTGCCAGCAGCGTAGCTGGCCAGAACACTGAAGCTTTCTTT | CASSVAGQNTEAFF
TRBJ1-1 | TRBD1 | TRBV9 | NA | TGTGCCAGCAGCCCCTGGACAGGAAACACTGAAGCTTTCTTT | CASSPWTGNTEAFF
TRBJ2-2 | TRBD1 | TRBV6-1 | once | TGTGCCAGCAGTGAACAGGGGGTAAACACCGGGGAGCTGTTTTTT | CASSEQGVNTGELFF
TRBJ2-7 | NA | TRBV28 | NA | TGTGCCAGCAGTATAGGTGGACAGAGCCGACCCTACGAGCAGTACTTC | CASSIGGQSRPYEQYF
TRBJ2-7 | TRBD1 | TRBV27 | NA | TGTGCCAGCAGGAGAGCCGGGACAGGGTTAAACGAGCAGTACTTC | CASRRAGTGLNEQYF
TRBJ1-4 | NA | TRBV27 | NA | TGTGCCAGCAGTCGGACTGGGAATGAAAAACTGTTTTTT | CASSRTGNEKLFF
TRBJ1-4 | NA | TRBV10-3 | NA | TGTGCCATCAGTTCCCGACAACCACCTGCTAATGAAAAACTGTTTTTT | CAISSRQPPANEKLFF
TRBJ2-4 | NA | TRBV7-9 | NA | TGTGCCAGCAGCTCCTCCGTGCGGGATCCCAAAAACATTCAGTACTTC | CASSSSVRDPKNIQYF
TRBJ2-7 | TRBD2 | TRBV27 | NA | TGTGCCAGCAGGTCGAAGCGGGGCTACGAGCAGTACTTC | CASRSKRGYEQYF
TRBJ2-1 | NA | TRBV7-9 | NA | TGTGCCAGCAGCTTAGCCTATGAGCAGTTCTTC | CASSLAYEQFF
TRBJ2-5 | NA | TRBV15 | once | TGTGCCACCAGCAGAGATCCGGCAGGGGCCCAAGAGACCCAGTACTTC | CATSRDPAGAQETQYF
TRBJ1-1 | NA | TRBV20-1 | few | TGCAGTGCTATGCGACAGTCTGAAGCTTTCTTT | CSAMRQSEAFF
TRBJ2-1 | TRBD2 | TRBV19 | NA | TGTGCCAGTAGTATAGATCTTGCGGGGGGCCCGGCTAGCGGGAGCGAGTGGGAGCAGTTCTTC | CASSIDLAGGPASGSEWEQFF
TRBJ1-5 | TRBD1 | TRBV28 | NA | TGTGCCACTGTATCGGGGACAGGGAATCAGCCCCAGCATTTT | CATVSGTGNQPQHF
TRBJ2-1 | NA | TRBV7-2 | NA | TGTGCCAGCAGCCTAAACTCCTACAATGAGCAGTTCTTC | CASSLNSYNEQFF
TRBJ1-5 | TRBD1 | TRBV7-2 | NA | TGTGCCAGCAATCTAGGGACAGGGTCCAATCAGCCCCAGCATTTT | CASNLGTGSNQPQHF
TRBJ2-2 | TRBD1 | TRBV5-1 | NA | TGCGCCAGCAGTTTCGGGACAGCGAACACCGGGGAGCTGTTTTTT | CASSFGTANTGELFF
TRBJ1-5 | NA | TRBV19 | NA | TGTGCCAGTAGTATAGTTGGGGGGGAAGAGCCCCAGCATTTT | CASSIVGGEEPQHF
TRBJ2-5 | NA | TRBV5-4 | NA | TGTGCCAGCAGCTTGCCTAGCAGAGAGACCCAGTACTTC | CASSLPSRETQYF
TRBJ1-1 | NA | TRBV19 | few | TGTGCCAGTAGTATCTCACCTAGCCCGAACACTGAAGCTTTCTTT | CASSISPSPNTEAFF
TRBJ1-5 | TRBD1 | TRBV2 | once | TGTGCCAGCAAAGGGACAGGGGCCAATCAGCCCCAGCATTTT | CASKGTGANQPQHF
TRBJ2-7 | TRBD2 | TRBV10-3 | NA | TGTGCCATCAGTGATAGCGGGATTAGCTCCTACGAGCAGTACTTC | CAISDSGISSYEQYF
TRBJ2-2 | NA | TRBV19 | NA | TGTGCCAGTTGGCACAGATCCACCGGGGAGCTGTTTTTT | CASWHRSTGELFF
TRBJ2-7 | TRBD1 | TRBV28 | once | TGTGCCAGCAGTTTGATGGGACAGGGGGCGGCCTACGAGCAGTACTTC | CASSLMGQGAAYEQYF
TRBJ1-1 | NA | TRBV30 | NA | TGTGCCTGGGTAAGCGCTCCCCAGAACACTGAAGCTTTCTTT | CAWVSAPQNTEAFF
TRBJ1-1 | NA | TRBV5-6 | few | TGTGCCAGCAGCAATACGGACAGATGGGGCACTGAAGCTTTCTTT | CASSNTDRWGTEAFF
TRBJ1-1 | NA | TRBV5-1 | few | TGCGCCAGCAGCTCCTGGACAGAGAACACTGAAGCTTTCTTT | CASSSWTENTEAFF
TRBJ2-2 | NA | TRBV16 | NA | TGTGCCAGCAGCCAATCTTCTCGGAACACCGGGGAGCTGTTTTTT | CASSQSSRNTGELFF
TRBJ2-5 | NA | TRBV29-1 | NA | TGCAGCGTGGCGGACAGTCTCCAAGAGACCCAGTACTTC | CSVADSLQETQYF
TRBJ2-3 | TRBD1 | TRBV5-4 | NA | TGTGCCAGCAGCGTGGGTGGACGAGGGGGCGCGGGTGCAGATACGCAGTATTTT | CASSVGGRGGAGADTQYF
TRBJ1-2 | NA | TRBV28 | NA | TGTGCCAGCAGTTCAGGAATAAACTATGGCTACACCTTC | CASSSGINYGYTF
TRBJ1-5 | NA | TRBV6-1 | NA | TGTGCCAGCGTGGGAGCGGCTCAGCCCCAGCATTTT | CASVGAAQPQHF